This TCR beta chain was sequenced for a study of T cell responses to AZD1222 COVID-19 vaccine. Germline V lookup: CDR1 MDHEN, CDR2 SYDVKM. Trimming shortened V by 2 bases and J by 2 bases, and 27 bases separated the two germline ends. The CDR3 has 20 amino acids. Profiled with immunoSEQ multiplex PCR; TCRdb holds only in-frame clones, not every one. Of 100,000 to 130,000 clones listed, 75% to 95% are singletons. This sequence originates from an adult who received the AZD1222 COVID-19 vaccine. The sample here was peripheral blood, taken 28 days after the second AZD1222 dose. The chain recombines TRBV28 with TRBJ1-1, with a tentative D call TRBD1 (6 bases). CDR3 amino acids: CASSLGLVGGASFSNTEAFF. In nucleotides, the CDR3 is TGTGCCAGCAGTTTAGGGCTGGTGGGGGGGGCCTCCTTTTCTAACACTGAAGCTTTCTTT.